A selection of T cell receptor beta chains follows, all from one sample in a study of T cell repertoires in cytomegalovirus infection. These receptors have no identified antigens. TCRdb ran MiXCR on the reads and lists one entry per CDR3 protein. The sample holds about 770,000 distinct CDR3 sequences, almost 30% seen once. The sample in question was cultured CD8+ T cells from PBMCs, obtained from culture after CMV antigen stimulation. The receptor set was obtained from a human donor in good health (CMV status not recorded). Some clones in this sample may be carry-over from other donors' samples. The CDR3 runs from the conserved cysteine through the conserved F or W. The D gene is left open where the match is weak. Part of the rows lack a size; the others show once, few, many or a class for expanded clones.

v_call,d_call,clone_size,j_call,cdr3_nt,cdr3_aa
TRBV6-5,TRBD2,once,TRBJ2-3,TGTGCCAGCAGTTACTCGACTAGCGGGGGGGCATCAGATACGCAGTATTTT,CASSYSTSGGASDTQYF
TRBV6-5,-,few,TRBJ2-5,TGTGCCAGCAGTAGTCCTTATGGCGGGGGCGAAGAGACCCAGTACTTC,CASSSPYGGGEETQYF
TRBV6-5,-,few,TRBJ2-1,TGTGCCAGCAGTCAAAAAGCGGCCGGCGGAGATGAGCAGTTCTTC,CASSQKAAGGDEQFF
TRBV20-1,TRBD1,-,TRBJ1-2,TGCAGTGCGCATTACCCTGGACAGGGAGGAAGTGGCTACACCTTC,CSAHYPGQGGSGYTF
TRBV6-5,TRBD2,-,TRBJ2-3,TGTGCCAGCAGTTATCCCCCGGGGGTAGCGGGGGGGCCGGATACGCAGTATTTT,CASSYPPGVAGGPDTQYF
TRBV19,-,-,TRBJ1-6,TGTGCCAGTAGTATCGAAGGCTCGAGCTCCTATAAATCACCCCTCCACTTT,CASSIEGSSSYKSPLHF
TRBV6-2/TRBV6-3,-,few,TRBJ2-1,TGTGCCAGCAGTTACTCGTCTTGGAATGAGCAGTTCTTC,CASSYSSWNEQFF
TRBV6-2/TRBV6-3,-,few,TRBJ2-1,TGTGCCAGCAGGAAGACTGGAATCTCGAGAAATGAGCAGTTCTTC,CASRKTGISRNEQFF
TRBV7-8,-,few,TRBJ1-2,TGTGCCAGCAGCTCGGGGTTCAGGGACACGGCCGCTAACTATGGCTACACCTTC,CASSSGFRDTAANYGYTF
TRBV12-3/TRBV12-4,-,-,TRBJ1-1,TGTGCCAGCAGATTGAATACAGGGAAGGGGGAGAGAACTGAAGCTTTCTTT,CASRLNTGKGERTEAFF
TRBV6-1,TRBD1,few,TRBJ2-7,TGTGCCAGTCTTTCTCTGGGGGACAGGGCGGCGTACGAGCAGTACTTC,CASLSLGDRAAYEQYF
TRBV9,TRBD2,few,TRBJ2-1,TGTGCCAGCAGCGATAGCGGGGGGGCCGTAGATGAGCAGTTCTTC,CASSDSGGAVDEQFF
TRBV2,-,-,TRBJ2-1,TGTGCCAGCAGTCGGCCGACTCACTCCTACAATGAGCAGTTCTTC,CASSRPTHSYNEQFF
TRBV27,-,-,TRBJ1-2,TGTGCCAGCAGTTTGATTGCTAACTATGGCTACACCTTC,CASSLIANYGYTF
TRBV20-1,-,-,TRBJ2-1,TGCAGTGCTGGGAGTGCAAGTGGGAGGAATGAGCAGTTCTTC,CSAGSASGRNEQFF
TRBV4-3,-,-,TRBJ2-1,TGCGCCAGCAGCCAAGGCGGGACCTTCAATGAGCAGTTCTTC,CASSQGGTFNEQFF
TRBV7-9,-,-,TRBJ1-1,TGTGCCAGCATCCTTGACCCGAACACTGAAGCTTTCTTT,CASILDPNTEAFF
TRBV11-3,-,-,TRBJ2-3,TGTGCCAGCAGCTCGGCTCAAGATACGCAGTATTTT,CASSSAQDTQYF
TRBV6-2/TRBV6-3,TRBD1,-,TRBJ1-5,TGTGCCAGCAGTTACACCCCCCGGACAGGGGGTGATAGCAATCAGCCCCAGCATTTT,CASSYTPRTGGDSNQPQHF
TRBV27,-,-,TRBJ2-1,TGTGCCAGCTGGGGGGACGGGACACCATCCTACAATGAGCAGTTCTTC,CASWGDGTPSYNEQFF
TRBV11-3,-,-,TRBJ1-1,TGTGCCAGCAGCTTAGCCCCACCCGGGACGTGGCCACCGAAGAACACTGAAGCTTTCTTT,CASSLAPPGTWPPKNTEAFF
TRBV7-2,-,many,TRBJ2-3,TGTGCCAGCAGCCCAATTCGCACAGATACGCAGTATTTT,CASSPIRTDTQYF
TRBV9,-,-,TRBJ2-6,TGTGCCAGCAGCTCAGGGACAACCGTTCTGTCCGGGGCCAACGTCCTGACTTTC,CASSSGTTVLSGANVLTF
TRBV7-9,TRBD1,few,TRBJ2-5,TGTGCCAGCAGCAGAGGGACAGCCGGTCGAGAGACCCAGTACTTC,CASSRGTAGRETQYF
TRBV7-2,TRBD1,-,TRBJ1-1,TGTGCCAGCAGCTTTGTCGGACAGGTGCTAGGCACTGAAGCTTTCTTT,CASSFVGQVLGTEAFF
TRBV25-1,-,-,TRBJ2-3,TGTGCCAGCAGTGCACAGGGAAGCACAGATACGCAGTATTTT,CASSAQGSTDTQYF
TRBV7-9,TRBD1,-,TRBJ1-5,TGTGCCAGCAGCTTAGGATCCAGGGGGCGGAATCAGCCCCAGCATTTT,CASSLGSRGRNQPQHF
TRBV9,-,-,TRBJ1-4,TGTGCCAGCAGCGTAGCTGGGGGTTATAATGAAAAACTGTTTTTT,CASSVAGGYNEKLFF
TRBV12-3/TRBV12-4,-,few,TRBJ2-2,TGTGCCAGCAGGCCGGAGGGCACCGGGGAGCTGTTTTTT,CASRPEGTGELFF
TRBV27,-,few,TRBJ1-2,TGTGCCAGCAGGAAGGGGACGCACTATGGCTACACCTTC,CASRKGTHYGYTF
TRBV7-6,-,-,TRBJ1-1,TGTGCCAGCAGCCTTTATGAGGGAAAAACTGAAGCTTTCTTT,CASSLYEGKTEAFF
TRBV19,-,few,TRBJ1-1,TGTGCCAGTAGTAGTCAGGGGAGGGAAGCTTTCTTT,CASSSQGREAFF
TRBV7-6,-,many,TRBJ2-1,TGTGCCAGCAGCTTAGCTTTGCCCCTCTCGGACAATGAGCAGTTCTTC,CASSLALPLSDNEQFF
TRBV7-2,-,many,TRBJ1-5,TGTGCCAGCAGCTTGCCCCAGGATCAGCCCCAGCATTTT,CASSLPQDQPQHF
TRBV27,-,many,TRBJ1-1,TGTGCCACGCGCTGGACCGTTTACACTGAAGCTTTCTTT,CATRWTVYTEAFF
TRBV12-3/TRBV12-4,TRBD1,few,TRBJ1-2,TGTGCCAGCAGTTTTTCTGGACAGGGGACTGGCTATGGCTACACCTTC,CASSFSGQGTGYGYTF
TRBV6-2/TRBV6-3,-,-,TRBJ1-1,TGTGCCAGCAGTTACGGTTCAGGGCTGAACACTGAAGCTTTCTTT,CASSYGSGLNTEAFF
TRBV11-2,-,few,TRBJ2-7,TGTGCCAGCAGCTTAGAGCCGGCTCCTACCTACGAGCAGTACTTC,CASSLEPAPTYEQYF
TRBV7-8,-,many,TRBJ2-5,TGTGCCAGCAGCAACCGGTCACCACGGGGGGAGACCCAGTACTTC,CASSNRSPRGETQYF
TRBV11-2,TRBD1,many,TRBJ2-3,TGTGCCAGCAGCTTAGAGGGACAGAACCCCACAGATACGCAGTATTTT,CASSLEGQNPTDTQYF
TRBV20-1,TRBD2,-,TRBJ2-3,TGCAGTGCTAGAGATCGGAATAGCGGGTTTGCCGGCACGCAGTATTTT,CSARDRNSGFAGTQYF
TRBV5-8,-,-,TRBJ1-1,TGTGCCAGCAGCTTGGTAAGGGAGGTGAACACTGAAGCTTTCTTT,CASSLVREVNTEAFF
TRBV2,-,-,TRBJ2-1,TGTGCCAGCAGGACAGTTTCCCTTACCTACAATGAGCAGTTCTTC,CASRTVSLTYNEQFF
TRBV4-3,-,-,TRBJ1-4,TGCGCCAGCAGCGCTTTTATCCATCAGGTAGCTAATGAAAAACTGTTTTTT,CASSAFIHQVANEKLFF
TRBV7-3,TRBD1,many,TRBJ1-5,TGTGCCAGCAGCTTAAGGGGGCCAGCCACAGGGGCGTTTAGCAATCAGCCCCAGCATTTT,CASSLRGPATGAFSNQPQHF
TRBV6-1,TRBD2,-,TRBJ2-5,TGTGCCAGCAGTGAAAGCGGGGGGCCTCAAGAGACCCAGTACTTC,CASSESGGPQETQYF
TRBV19,-,-,TRBJ1-1,TGTGCCAGTATTGGGGCGGCCACTGAAGCTTTCTTT,CASIGAATEAFF
TRBV25-1,-,once,TRBJ2-4,TGTGCCAGCAGTGATCAAGGTGGTAAAAACATTCAGTACTTC,CASSDQGGKNIQYF
TRBV6-5,TRBD1,few,TRBJ1-1,TGTGCCAGCAGTCCTCCGACAGGGGTGAGGACTGAAGCTTTCTTT,CASSPPTGVRTEAFF
TRBV15,-,-,TRBJ1-5,TGTGCCACCAGCAGATCCGGTTCTCAGCCCCAGCATTTT,CATSRSGSQPQHF
TRBV29-1,-,-,TRBJ1-1,TGCAGCGTTGACAGAAAGACTGATGAAGCTTTCTTT,CSVDRKTDEAFF
TRBV20-1,-,once,TRBJ2-7,TGCAGTGCTAGGGACGACCAGCAAATATCCTACGAGCAGTACTTC,CSARDDQQISYEQYF
TRBV7-9,-,-,TRBJ2-7,TGTGCCAGCAGCTTAGCTCTCGGGTTTCGAGACGAGCAGTACTTC,CASSLALGFRDEQYF
TRBV5-1,-,-,TRBJ2-5,TGCGCCAGCCACAAGACCGGAGGGTTTGAAGAGACCCAGTACTTC,CASHKTGGFEETQYF
TRBV19,TRBD1,-,TRBJ1-2,TGTGCCAGTAGGGGGGGACAGGTCTATGGCTACACCTTC,CASRGGQVYGYTF
TRBV4-2,TRBD1,few,TRBJ1-2,TGTGCCAGCAGCCAAGACGGGACAGGACCGTTATATGGCTACACCTTC,CASSQDGTGPLYGYTF
TRBV10-1,TRBD1,-,TRBJ2-2,TGCGCCAGCAGAGACGACAGGGATAACACCGGGGAGCTGTTTTTT,CASRDDRDNTGELFF